This entry describes one TCR beta chain. Its antigen is not known. The record originates from a study of vaccination effects on CD4 cells after COVID-19. On the study more broadly: It was with approximately 10 IU/ml IL-2 and around 10 ug/ml peptides that 1.5 million to 2 million PBMC per well were cultured.

An approximately nine-day culture period preceded the isolation of CD4+ T cells. Cultures got half-medium changes with IL-2 on days 3 and 7. V trimming: 10 bases; J trimming: 4 bases; junction bases outside the gene matches: 3. Per germline, CDR1 MNHEY and CDR2 SVGAGI. The length of the CDR3 is 12 residues. The data were produced by immunoSEQ multiplex PCR, yet TCRdb's version contains in-frame clones alone and is incomplete. The sample lists tens of thousands of clones, approximately 71% occurring once. The rearrangement joins TRBV6-5 to TRBJ2-2, with 7 nucleotides matching TRBD1. The sequencing used CD4+ T cells from PBMCs cultured without peptide, collected before COVID-19 vaccination. The sequence came from a human donor who received a COVID-19 vaccine. CDR3 DNA: TGTGCCATTAGGGACAGCACCGGGGAGCTGTTTTTT. It encodes CAIRDSTGELFF.